Following are 16 T cell receptor beta chains from one sample sequenced in a study of vaccination and CD4 T cells after COVID-19 (dated by TCRdb to between 2021 and 2024). Explained via the paper, the treatment or condition label denotes: approximately nine-day PBMC culture with coronavirus spike peptide pools or control peptides (ViraFEST assay). These receptors have no identified antigens. Library method: PCR. Sequencer: Illumina iSeq 100. DNA from cultured CD4+ T cells underwent TCR sequencing with the Oncomine TCR Beta short-read assay at the Johns Hopkins FTIC core. TCRdb reworked the public reads: Q25 trimming with fastp, MiXCR clone assembly, productive beta chains retained. Rows with a matching CDR3 protein are joined into one entry that keeps the most common DNA and genes. The sample table holds 14,000 or so distinct CDR3 sequences, of which less than 30% were seen once. The top ten constitute under 25% of the sample.

Material: cultured CD4+ T cells from blood. Source of these receptors: a human donor with COVID-19.

This clonotype was seen a few times. This chain connects TRBV6-1 to TRBJ2-4, with TRBD2 identical over 7 bases. CDR1 is MNHNS and CDR2 is SASEGT in the germline V gene. V lost 8 bases to trimming and J lost 1 base; unmatched junction nucleotides: 8. This CDR3 contains 15 residues. CDR3 sequence (DNA): TGTGCCAGCCACTACAGCGGGGAGGCCAAAAACATTCAGTACTTC. As protein: CASHYSGEAKNIQYF.

The CDR3 reads CASSYQRGSYEQYF. The DNA for the CDR3 is TGTGCCAGCAGTTACCAGCGGGGATCCTACGAGCAGTACTTC. The chain uses TRBV6-5 and TRBJ2-7, with 7 bases aligning to TRBD2. Germline CDR1 and CDR2: MNHEY and SVGAGI. Losses at the gene ends were 2 bases for V and 1 base for J; bases not matched to a gene: 2. The CDR3 extends over 14 amino acids.

V is TRBV20-1 and J is TRBJ1-5; D gene uncertain. The V end was cut by 2 bases, the J end by 4 bases, with 6 bases between. CDR1 is DFQATT and CDR2 is SNEGSKA in the germline V gene (reference sequence). CDR3 length: 12 amino acids. As DNA, the CDR3 is TGCAGTGCTAGACAACCAAATCAGCCCCAGCATTTT. Translation: CSARQPNQPQHF.

The chain is built from TRBV20-1 and TRBJ2-3; maybe TRBD2 (5 bases). The CDR3 length is 15 residues. The V end lost 0 bases, the J end lost 1 base, and 11 bases lay between the germline ends. The germline gives CDR1 DFQATT, CDR2 SNEGSKA (reference sequence). CDR3 region: CSARDGSGRTDTQYF. In nucleotides, the CDR3 is TGCAGTGCTAGAGATGGGAGCGGACGCACAGATACGCAGTATTTT.

The chain has TRBV11-3 and TRBJ2-5; 8 bases fit TRBD1. CDR1 SGHNT and CDR2 YENEEA come from the germline V gene. CDR3 length: 15 amino acids. V was pared by 1 base and J by 5 bases, with 6 bases of the junction left unmatched. CDR3 nucleotide sequence: TGTGCCAGCAGCTTAGGGCAGGGGGCCACGGAGACCCAGTACTTC. Encoded protein: CASSLGQGATETQYF.

This clonotype is medium-sized in the sample. The gene calls are TRBV2 and TRBJ1-2; maybe TRBD1 (6 bases). Germline V lookup: CDR1 SNHLY, CDR2 FYNNEI. The CDR3 has 15 residues. The V end was cut by 5 bases, the J end by 6 bases, with 19 bases between. The CDR3 sequence is CASSFLSGGGDGYTF. CDR3 sequence (DNA): TGTGCCAGCAGTTTCCTCTCCGGGGGCGGTGATGGCTACACCTTC.

V is TRBV2 and J is TRBJ2-5, with 15 bases matching TRBD2. Germline lookup yields CDR1 SNHLY and CDR2 FYNNEI. The CDR3 has 17 residues. J gave up 5 bases and V 5 bases, and 9 bases lay outside the gene matches. CDR3 protein: CASSLPGLAGGYETQYF. CDR3 DNA sequence: TGTGCCAGCAGTTTACCGGGACTAGCGGGGGGATATGAGACCCAGTACTTC.

A few counts support this clonotype. The V and J genes are TRBV29-1 and TRBJ2-7; 7 bases align to TRBD2. After removal of 6 bases from V and 6 bases from J, the junction contained 11 bases not matched to a gene. The germline V gene encodes CDR1 SQVTM and CDR2 ANQGSEA. This CDR3 is 13 amino acids long. As DNA, the CDR3 is TGCAGCGTGTCTCCAGCGGGACCGGCCGAGCAGTACTTC. The encoded protein is CSVSPAGPAEQYF.

This clonotype was seen a few times. J is TRBJ1-2 and V is TRBV28; D ambiguous. Between the trimmed V and J ends, which lost 3 bases and 5 bases, there was a span of 7 bases. CDR1 MDHEN and CDR2 SYDVKM come from the germline V gene. This CDR3 has 12 amino acids. The CDR3 protein is CASSFEIYGYTF. The CDR3 nucleotides are TGTGCCAGCAGTTTCGAGATATATGGCTACACCTTC.

The V call is TRBV6-4, the J call TRBJ1-1; D is undetermined. This CDR3 region has 12 residues. Trimming shortened V by 0 bases and J by 10 bases, and 9 bases separated the two germline ends. Germline V lookup: CDR1 MRHNA, CDR2 SNTAGT. The CDR3 reads CASSDSSRRAFF. The CDR3 coding sequence is TGTGCCAGCAGTGACTCGAGTAGAAGAGCTTTCTTT.

The chain employs TRBV6-1 and TRBJ1-1; D unclear. The ends were cut back, 6 bases at V and 1 base at J, with 12 bases in the middle. CDR1 MNHNS and CDR2 SASEGT come from the germline V gene. The CDR3 totals 14 residues. As DNA, the CDR3 is TGTGCCAGCAGCGACCGACGGGAGAACACTGAAGCTTTCTTT. Its protein is CASSDRRENTEAFF.

This clonotype was recorded once. The CDR3 spells CASSYLGDEQYF. The CDR3 DNA reads as TGTGCCAGCAGTTACTTAGGGGATGAGCAGTACTTC. The chain is built from TRBV6-5 and TRBJ2-7; TRBD1 is a possible D gene (5 bases). Per the germline V gene, CDR1 is MNHEY and CDR2 is SVGAGI. The CDR3 has 12 amino acids. V lost 1 base and J 7 bases, leaving 8 bases between the germline ends.

This clonotype came up a few times. The chain links TRBV6-1 to TRBJ1-5; D gene ambiguous. CDR3 length: 14 amino acids. Trimming removed 3 bases at V and 1 base at J, with 7 bases between. Germline V gene sequence: CDR1 MNHNS, CDR2 SASEGT. The CDR3 spells CASSEPPSNQPQHF. The CDR3 DNA sequence: TGTGCCAGCAGTGAGCCCCCAAGCAATCAGCCCCAGCATTTT.

This clonotype was seen only once. This CDR3 is CSASRGRGVNNEQFF. For the CDR3, the DNA is TGCAGTGCCTCCCGGGGTCGGGGGGTTAACAATGAGCAGTTCTTC. V gene TRBV20-1 combines with J gene TRBJ2-1, with 7 bases aligning to TRBD2. Unmatched junction bases numbered 13, after V lost 6 bases and J lost 5 bases. Germline CDR1 reads DFQATT; CDR2 reads SNEGSKA (reference sequence). This CDR3 has 15 residues.

The rearrangement uses TRBV10-3 and TRBJ2-3, with 11 bases aligning to TRBD2. The J segment lost 3 bases and the V segment lost 4 bases, leaving 3 bases of the junction unmatched. CDR1 is ENHRY and CDR2 is SYGVKD in the germline V gene. The CDR3 runs to 15 residues. CDR3 coding DNA: TGTGCCATCAGTGTTCTAGCGGGGGGAACAGATACGCAGTATTTT. This gives the protein CAISVLAGGTDTQYF.

The genes are TRBV12-3 or TRBV12-4 and TRBJ2-2; D might be TRBD1 (6 bases). This CDR3 contains 15 residues. V dropped 4 bases and J dropped 4 bases, with 13 bases sitting between them. DNA for the CDR3: TGTGCCAGCAGTTCCGGGACAACCCTCACCGGGGAGCTGTTTTTT. As protein: CASSSGTTLTGELFF.